This T cell receptor beta chain was identified during a study of blood T cells in healthy people across ages (dated by TCRdb to the mid-2010s). Study-wide context: In model experiments, template switching captured roughly one uniquely barcoded TCR beta cDNA molecule for every two T cells. To track age-related changes in TCR beta repertoire diversity, the study relied on deep sequencing normalized with unique cDNA molecular identifiers. Donors were grouped into four age groups: young (average roughly 15 years), middle-aged (about 40), aged (roughly 62) and long-lived (over 80). Using the same blood draw, the study looked at two additional independent replicas of 1 million unique cDNA reads for two donors, one aged 18 to 30 and the other aged 80 or older.

Summary of the overall study and its limitations: Observed TCR beta diversity per million T cells fell roughly linearly with age, and a significant reduction was already apparent by age approximately 41. Donor CMV infection status was unknown, potentially confounding age-related changes in expanded clonotypes. Observed TCR beta diversity correlated strongly with the percentage of naive T cells measured by flow cytometry. Compared with the aged group, the long-lived group had more naive CD4+ T cells, fewer expanded clones and increased TCR diversity, suggesting age selection. Estimates of total diversity based on one million sequenced T cells were regarded as lower bounds and as underestimates. Since profiling was done on bulk unsorted PBMCs, naive and antigen-experienced compartments could not be conclusively compared.

Systemically healthy Caucasian individuals from Russia, around 38 in total and aged about 6 to 100 years, were included as donors. Each donor gave about 11 milliliters of peripheral blood, drawn into EDTA-treated Vacutainer tubes. PBMCs were isolated by Ficoll-Paque density-gradient centrifugation, with at least 6 million obtained per sample. Trizol reagent was used to extract total RNA from the PBMCs, yielding at least 5 micrograms per sample. The percentages of naive CD45RAhigh/CD27high T cells were determined by flow cytometry on a PBMC aliquot from every donor. As for this clonotype: Its antigen target is currently unknown. No clone much larger than this one lies a single base away; base qualities are absent.

The library was made by 5' RACE. Sequencing was carried out with an Illumina HiSeq 2500. A second PCR of roughly 7 to 11 cycles was performed with a sample-barcoded 5' primer and a J-beta primer mix. A template-switch 5' adaptor carrying 12 random nucleotides introduced a unique molecular identifier onto each TCR beta cDNA molecule. At least 2.5 million CDR3-containing paired-end reads were obtained from each sample. First-strand cDNA was synthesized from all RNA with the Mint cDNA synthesis kit, primed by a TRBC-specific oligonucleotide. After uracil-DNA glycosylase treatment, a first 18-cycle PCR used universal primers M1SS and BC2_uni_R on all cDNA. On the study's bioinformatics: Each sample was normalized by randomly selecting 1 million high-quality reads, each carrying a distinct molecular identifier. Reads sharing molecular identifiers were discarded rather than binned into consensus sequences. MiTCR, run with a Q25 quality threshold and the strictest error-elimination algorithm, handled CDR3 identification, clonotype clustering and error correction. Lower-bound total TCR beta diversity was estimated with a nonparametric unseen species model using Euler transformation. TCRdb trimmed the raw reads at Q25, called clones with MiXCR and kept productive beta chains. When rows share a CDR3 protein, they turn into one entry using the most common DNA and genes. V and J calls and clone size were set by TCRdb, not the authors. The sample table lists 600,000 to 900,000 distinct CDR3 sequences, around a quarter of them with a count of one. The ten largest account for 3% of the sample.

Counted from cysteine to phenylalanine, this CDR3 has 12 amino acids. Only the CDR3 region is kept as DNA, spanning 36 bases read in frame from base 1. Trimming at the junction amounts to 6 bases on V and 4 bases on J, and the germline ends lie 10 bases apart. The germline V gene specifies SQVTM as CDR1 and ANQGSEA as CDR2. These data were also reused for a study on T cells of mothers and their children. The second study's authors report: Nine systemically healthy Caucasian individuals, comprising three mothers and their six children, were included as donors. cDNA synthesis consumed the entire amount of extracted RNA, loaded at 1.5 ug RNA in each 15 ul reaction. Sample barcodes and 2-4 random nucleotides were added via the M1S primer in the second PCR. More than 9 million TCR beta CDR3 reads were obtained from each mother, and approximately 3 million reads were obtained from each child. Thymic selection similarly shapes TCR recombination output in related and unrelated pairs, with minor effect from inherited differences. Normalized repertoire overlap in related mother-child pairs was always slightly higher than in unrelated mother-child pairs, but the difference was never significant. No persistent microchimeric T cell clones were detected, at a sensitivity of roughly 99 clones per million clonotypes. Deep NGS was used in the study to compare the TCR beta repertoires of mothers and children and to look for features that separate related mother-child pairs from unrelated individuals. On average, the children were roughly 12 +/- 4 years old, while the mothers were about 40 +/- 4 years old. After adapter ligation with NEBNext reagents, the libraries were sequenced on Illumina HiSeq 2000 with 100+100 nt paired-end reads. To prevent cross-contamination, the mother and child libraries were prepared a month apart and were sequenced in separate runs. For each donor, between roughly 450,000 and 2,200,000 distinct TCR beta clonotypes were identified. Naive TCR beta clonotypes were estimated from low-frequency clonotypes matched to each donor's FACS-determined naive share, without sorting.

Material: blood. The chain was built from TRBV29-1 and TRBJ2-1, with a tentative D gene TRBD2 over 5 matching bases. The receptor's source is a boy aged 10-17 years in good health. The CDR3 here reads CSVSGKYNEQFF. The base sequence is TGCAGCGTGTCCGGGAAATACAATGAGCAGTTCTTC.